This T cell receptor (beta chain) stems from a study of blood T cell repertoires in COVID-19. About the study: In each case, the material was cDNA or gDNA derived from T cells, B-cell-depleted T cells, or PBMCs.

Original methodology: By means of reference gene primer amplification, nucleated cell counts were estimated. Using immunoSEQ multiplex PCR, the repertoire was profiled, and TCRdb retains in-frame clones only, with some absent. Clone size and V and J calls were adopted from that table, with D and trimming inferred from the DNA. The table has hundreds of thousands of clones, 80% to 90% seen once; the top ten hold approximately 8%. This CDR3 region has 19 residues. V shed 0 bases and J shed 0 bases, with 20 bases lying between them. Germline-derived CDR1 and CDR2 are WNHNN and SYGVQD (reference sequence).

The source material was peripheral blood. The chain is built from TRBV10-1 and TRBJ1-1; possibly TRBD1 for D (6 bases). The TCR sequence derives from a woman between 50 and 59 years old who had recovered from COVID-19. CDR3 in amino acids: CASSESGGLTGPMNTEAFF. The CDR3 DNA reads TGCGCCAGCAGTGAGTCGGGGGGGCTAACAGGCCCTATGAACACTGAAGCTTTCTTT.